Following are 24 T cell receptor beta chains from one sample sequenced in a study of CD8+CD57+ T cells in acquired aplastic anemia. For CDR3 and TCR beta VDJ profiling, genomic DNA was the template used. MiXCR, applied by TCRdb to the reads, yields one record per CDR3 protein. The sample lists roughly 190,000 distinct CDR3 sequences; 50% to 55% were seen once. The sequenced material came from sorted CD4+, CD8+, or CD8+CD57+ T cells (not recorded which) from PBMCs. These TCRs come from a human donor in good health, serving as a control.

The sample holds one count of this clonotype. The V call is TRBV10-2, the J call TRBJ1-2, with TRBD1 identical over 10 bases. CDR3 length: 15 amino acids. With V trimmed by 7 bases and J by 5 bases, 10 bases remained unmatched. Germline V lookup: CDR1 WSHSY, CDR2 SAAADI. Written as DNA, the CDR3 is TGCGCCAGCAACGCCGGGACAGGGGTGTGGTATGGCTACACCTTC. This translates into CASNAGTGVWYGYTF.

This chain links TRBV7-3 with TRBJ2-3; D unclear. Germline CDR1 and CDR2: SGHTA and FQGTGA. The CDR3 loop spans 12 amino acids. V lost 5 bases to trimming and J lost 2 bases, with 5 bases between them. The CDR3 coding sequence is TGTGCCAGCAGCGACGACACAGATACGCAGTATTTT. It translates to CASSDDTDTQYF.

In its sample, this clonotype was seen many times. The J gene is TRBJ2-7, the V gene TRBV7-2; weak D call: TRBD1 (6 bases). The V gene lost 1 base and the J gene lost 4 bases, with 14 bases spanning the gap. This CDR3 spans 15 amino acids. Germline loops: CDR1 SGHTA, CDR2 FQGNSA. The CDR3 loop reads CASSLEPRGEYEQYF. In nucleotides, the CDR3 is TGTGCCAGCAGCTTAGAACCCAGGGGCGAATACGAGCAGTACTTC.

This rearrangement joins TRBV7-9 to TRBJ1-2; possibly TRBD1 for D (5 bases). The CDR3 contains 14 residues. V gave up 8 bases and J gave up 3 bases, with 16 bases separating them. Germline values: CDR1 SEHNR, CDR2 FQNEAQ (reference sequence). CDR3 DNA sequence: TGTGCCAGCGGACGGGGGGGAGATTACTATGGCTACACCTTC. Protein product: CASGRGGDYYGYTF.

This clonotype has a handful of counts. The chain uses TRBV18 and TRBJ2-7, with D perhaps assigned TRBD1 or TRBD2 (5 bases each). V was pared by 0 bases and J by 3 bases, with 9 bases between. The CDR3 contains 14 residues. Per the germline V gene, CDR1 is KGHSH and CDR2 is LQKENI. This CDR3 is CASSPPAGSYEQYF. CDR3 coding DNA: TGTGCCAGCTCACCACCCGCAGGGAGCTACGAGCAGTACTTC.

The V gene is TRBV7-2, the J gene TRBJ2-5, with TRBD1 identical over 10 bases. Germline lookup yields CDR1 SGHTA and CDR2 FQGNSA. CDR3 length: 15 amino acids. Germline trimming cut 3 bases from V and 4 bases from J; bases unmatched to any gene: 5. CDR3 DNA sequence: TGTGCCAGCAGCTTCCGGGACAGGGGTGGAGAGACCCAGTACTTC. It is translated as CASSFRDRGGETQYF.

The chain employs TRBV7-8 and TRBJ2-1; 9 nucleotides line up with TRBD1. Germline trimming cut 5 bases from V and 1 base from J; bases unmatched to any gene: 3. The CDR3 runs to 15 residues. The germline V gene has CDR1 SGHVS and CDR2 FQNEAQ. CDR3 region: CASSQDRGSYNEQFF. The CDR3 bases are TGTGCCAGCAGCCAGGACAGGGGATCCTACAATGAGCAGTTCTTC. The full variable domain, rest sourced from reference TRBV7-8 and TRBJ2-1, is GAGVSQSPRYKVAKRGQDVALRCDPISGHVSLFWYQQALGQGPEFLTYFQNEAQLDKSGLPSDRFFAERPEGSVSTLKIQRTQQEDSAVYLCASSQDRGSYNEQFFGPGTRLTVL.

On this clonotype: A read error may account for a junction end that differs from germline. The chain couples TRBV5-1 to TRBJ1-1, with D tentatively TRBD1 (5 bases). Per the germline V gene, CDR1 is SGHRS and CDR2 is YFSETQ. The CDR3 extends over 16 amino acids. CDR3: CASSLEVGGWGAEAFF. The DNA for the CDR3 is TGCGCCAGCAGCTTGGAGGTGGGGGGATGGGGTGCTGAGGCTTTCTTT.

V and J are TRBV4-2 and TRBJ1-6, with D unclear. V was shortened by 1 base and J by 7 bases, with 5 bases between the two germline ends. Germline CDR1 is LGHNA and CDR2 is YNFKEQ. This CDR3 region has 13 residues. The CDR3 DNA follows: TGTGCCAGCAGCCAAGCTCCGAATTCACCCCTCCACTTT. Amino acids: CASSQAPNSPLHF.

In its sample, this clonotype was seen once. The chain recombines TRBV10-3 with TRBJ2-3, with TRBD1 identical over 8 bases. The CDR3 contains 14 residues. The V gene's germline CDR1 is ENHRY and CDR2 SYGVKD. V lost 6 bases to trimming and J lost 1 base; unmatched junction nucleotides: 3. In DNA form, the CDR3 reads TGTGCCATCAGCCCGACAGGGGGCACAGATACGCAGTATTTT. Encoded protein: CAISPTGGTDTQYF.

This clonotype was detected ten times or more. V and J are TRBV2 and TRBJ1-2; D perhaps matches TRBD1 (6 bases). There are 14 residues in the CDR3. V lost 6 bases to trimming and J lost 0 bases, with 11 bases between them. Germline V lookup: CDR1 SNHLY, CDR2 FYNNEI. CDR3: CASSSGVANYGYTF. CDR3 sequence (DNA): TGTGCCAGCAGCTCAGGGGTAGCTAACTATGGCTACACCTTC.

This clonotype was counted between two and nine times. J is TRBJ2-5 and V is TRBV2; TRBD1 agrees at 7 bases. Gene TRBJ2-7 matches the end of the DNA better, so the J call may be wrong. Germline V lookup: CDR1 SNHLY, CDR2 FYNNEI. CDR3 length equals 15 residues. CDR3 in DNA: TGTGCCAGCAGTGAAGGGGACAGTGAATCCTACGAGCAGTACTTC. Residues: CASSEGDSESYEQYF.

The chain has TRBV7-9 and TRBJ2-2; TRBD2 aligns across 13 bases. V trimming: 3 bases; J trimming: 5 bases; junction bases outside the gene matches: 9. This CDR3 region has 18 residues. CDR1 and CDR2 from the germline V gene are SEHNR and FQNEAQ (reference sequence). The CDR3 sequence: CASSLDRTSGGQTGELFF. Written as DNA, the CDR3 is TGTGCCAGCAGCTTGGATCGGACTAGCGGGGGCCAAACCGGGGAGCTGTTTTTT.

The chain employs TRBV28 and TRBJ2-7; D gene ambiguous. The CDR3 extends over 16 amino acids. V lost 5 bases and J 4 bases, leaving 21 bases between the germline ends. The germline CDR1 and CDR2 sequences are MDHEN and SYDVKM. In DNA, the CDR3 is TGTGCCAGCAGTCCCCCCCCAACTTGGCCCCAATACGAGCAGTACTTC. This sequence encodes CASSPPPTWPQYEQYF. The full variable domain, in which reference TRBV28 and TRBJ2-7 provide the parts outside the CDR3, is DVKVTQSSRYLVKRTGEKVFLECVQDMDHENMFWYRQDPGLGLRLIYFSYDVKMKEKGDIPEGYSVSREKKERFSLILESASTNQTSMYLCASSPPPTWPQYEQYFGPGTRLTVT.

The chain has TRBV10-1 and TRBJ1-1, with 8 bases aligning to TRBD1. The CDR3 extends over 14 amino acids. V dropped 3 bases and J dropped 4; count of bases not matched to a gene: 4. Germline V gives CDR1 WNHNN, CDR2 SYGVQD (reference sequence). The CDR3 sequence is CASSDPGTGTEAFF. CDR3 sequence (DNA): TGCGCCAGCAGTGACCCTGGGACAGGCACTGAAGCTTTCTTT.

This chain connects TRBV5-6 to TRBJ1-6, with D perhaps matching TRBD1 (6 bases). The length of the CDR3 is 14 residues. Germline loops: CDR1 SGHDT, CDR2 YYEEEE. V was cut by 1 base and J by 6 bases, with 8 bases left in between. The chain's CDR3 is CASSLWGPNSPLHF. The CDR3 coding sequence is TGTGCCAGCAGCTTGTGGGGGCCTAATTCACCCCTCCACTTT.

As concerns this clonotype: The junction differs from germline at one of its ends, possibly a read error. V and J are TRBV15 and TRBJ1-1; D gene unclear. Per the germline V gene, CDR1 is LNHNV and CDR2 is YYDKDF (reference sequence). This CDR3 is 14 amino acids long. This CDR3 reads CASSLRSGNTEAFF. The CDR3 coding sequence is TGTGCCAGCAGCTTACGTTCAGGGAACACTGAAGCTTTCTTT.

This sequence joins TRBV19 and TRBJ1-5; weak D call: TRBD1 (6 bases). The V and J ends lost 2 bases and 9 bases respectively, with 20 bases between them. Germline values: CDR1 LNHDA, CDR2 SQIVND (reference sequence). The CDR3 loop spans 16 amino acids. CDR3 nucleotides: TGTGCCAGTAGTATATGGGGAAGGGGGGGGGGTCGGCCCCAGCATTTT. Translated: CASSIWGRGGGRPQHF.

This clonotype appeared many times. The rearrangement joins TRBV7-6 to TRBJ1-1; maybe TRBD1 (5 bases). Germline lookup yields CDR1 SGHVS and CDR2 FNYEAQ. V was cut by 3 bases and J by 0 bases, with 14 bases left in between. The CDR3 spans 16 residues. CDR3 DNA sequence: TGTGCCAGCAGCTTGAGGACAAGTTCCATGAACACTGAAGCTTTCTTT. Its translation: CASSLRTSSMNTEAFF.

In its sample, this clonotype was seen many times. The J gene is TRBJ1-5, the V gene TRBV10-3; the match to TRBD1 covers 7 bases. Germline V gene sequence: CDR1 ENHRY, CDR2 SYGVKD. The ends lost 1 base at V and 6 bases at J; junction bases unmatched: 6. The CDR3 extends over 15 amino acids. The CDR3 region is CAISELSGGSQPQHF. The CDR3, as DNA: TGTGCCATCAGTGAGTTGTCAGGGGGATCTCAGCCCCAGCATTTT.

This chain links TRBV12-3 or TRBV12-4 with TRBJ1-4, with 7 bases identical to TRBD1. There are 14 residues in the CDR3. V shed 6 bases and J 14 bases; nucleotides not matched to a gene: 15. CDR3 sequence reads: CASSRGDSLGVLFF. In nucleotides, the CDR3 is TGTGCCAGCAGCCGGGGGGACAGTTTGGGAGTGCTGTTTTTT.

This clonotype was seen repeatedly, ten times or more. This chain connects TRBV4-2 to TRBJ1-2; maybe TRBD1 (5 bases). The CDR3 has 14 residues. The germline CDR1 and CDR2 sequences are LGHNA and YNFKEQ. With 0 bases removed from V and 4 bases from J, the gap between germline ends came to 9 bases. The CDR3 reads CASSQETRGYGYTF. The CDR3 DNA follows: TGTGCCAGCAGCCAAGAAACAAGGGGCTATGGCTACACCTTC.

V usage is TRBV29-1 and J usage is TRBJ1-1, with a possible D match to TRBD1 (6 bases). The CDR3 has 13 amino acids. The V end lost 8 bases, the J end lost 1 base, and 14 bases lay between the germline ends. Germline V gives CDR1 SQVTM, CDR2 ANQGSEA. CDR3 bases: TGCAGCTCCGCGGGGGGCTCGAACACTGAAGCTTTCTTT. Amino acid sequence: CSSAGGSNTEAFF.

About this clonotype: Germline and junction disagree at one end, which may indicate a read error. The rearrangement joins TRBV3-1 to TRBJ2-6, with a possible D match to TRBD1 (5 bases). CDR1 is LGHDT and CDR2 is YNNKEL in the germline V gene (reference sequence). CDR3 length equals 17 residues. CDR3 loop: CASSQGPTLSGANALTF. CDR3 coding DNA: TGTGCCAGCAGCCAAGGTCCCACTCTCTCTGGGGCCAACGCCCTGACTTTC. Full variable domain (remainder filled in from reference TRBV3-1 and TRBJ2-6): DTAVSQTPKYLVTQMGNDKSIKCEQNLGHDTMYWYKQDSKKFLKIMFSYNNKELIINETVPNRFSPKSPDKAHLNLHINSLELGDSAVYFCASSQGPTLSGANALTFGAGSRLTVL.